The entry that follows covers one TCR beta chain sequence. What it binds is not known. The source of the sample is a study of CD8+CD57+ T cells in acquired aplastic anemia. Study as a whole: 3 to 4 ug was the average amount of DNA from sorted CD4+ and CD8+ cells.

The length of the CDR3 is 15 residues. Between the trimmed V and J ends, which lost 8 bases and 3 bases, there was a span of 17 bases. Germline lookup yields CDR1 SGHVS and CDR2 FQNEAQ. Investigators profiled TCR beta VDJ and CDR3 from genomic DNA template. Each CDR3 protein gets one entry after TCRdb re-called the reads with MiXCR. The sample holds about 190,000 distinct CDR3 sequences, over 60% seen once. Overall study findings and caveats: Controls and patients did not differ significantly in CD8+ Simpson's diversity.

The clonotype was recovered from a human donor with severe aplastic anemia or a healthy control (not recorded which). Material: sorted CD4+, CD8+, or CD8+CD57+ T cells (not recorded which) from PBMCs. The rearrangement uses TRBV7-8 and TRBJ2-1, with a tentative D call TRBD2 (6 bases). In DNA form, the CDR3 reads TGTGCCAGCTGTGAACAGGAGGGCCGCTACAATGAGCAGTTCTTC. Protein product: CASCEQEGRYNEQFF.